This T cell receptor beta chain appears in the sequencing data of a study of post-analysis software for immune sequencing data. The study, taken as a whole, reports: Included in a set of roughly five TRBV segments more frequent in patients than controls were TRBV5-6, TRBV5-1 and TRBV20-1.

Germline values: CDR1 MNHNS, CDR2 SASEGT. The length of the CDR3 is 13 residues. Trimming took 4 bases from V and 5 from J, leaving 9 bases between them. This clonotype has only a few counts. Antigen: not known. TCR beta libraries were prepared from cDNA with unique molecular identifiers. Input populations of about 1 to 11 million T cells gave rise to some 500,000 cDNA molecules. One entry per CDR3 protein results from TCRdb running MiXCR on the PCR reads. The data show about 820,000 distinct CDR3 sequences, approximately 57% seen once. Material for sequencing was blood. The sequence was collected from a girl aged 5-17 years with multiple sclerosis. The V gene is TRBV6-1, the J gene TRBJ1-5; the D is unclear. Here the CDR3 DNA reads TGTGCCAGCAGTGCTGATCGGGATCAGCCCCAGCATTTT. As protein: CASSADRDQPQHF.